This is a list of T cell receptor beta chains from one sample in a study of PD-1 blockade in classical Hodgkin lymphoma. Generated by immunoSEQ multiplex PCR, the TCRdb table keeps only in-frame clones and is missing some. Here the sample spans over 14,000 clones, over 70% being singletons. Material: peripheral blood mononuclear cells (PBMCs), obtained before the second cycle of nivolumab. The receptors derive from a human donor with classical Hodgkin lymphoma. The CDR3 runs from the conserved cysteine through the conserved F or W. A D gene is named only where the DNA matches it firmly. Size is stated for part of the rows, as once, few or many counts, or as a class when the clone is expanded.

cdr3_aa: CASKGNSAGEHSYNEQFF; cdr3_nt: TGTGCCAGTAAGGGGAATTCAGCGGGGGAGCACTCCTACAATGAGCAGTTCTTC; clone_size: .; j_call: TRBJ2-1; cdr3_length: 18; d_call: TRBD2; v_call: TRBV19
cdr3_aa: CSGATDAETQYF; cdr3_nt: TGCAGCGGCGCGACAGACGCAGAGACCCAGTACTTC; clone_size: .; j_call: TRBJ2-5; cdr3_length: 12; d_call: .; v_call: TRBV29-1
cdr3_aa: CASSFEGGRKRTEAFF; cdr3_nt: TGCGCCAGCAGCTTCGAAGGGGGCCGCAAGAGGACTGAAGCTTTCTTT; clone_size: .; j_call: TRBJ1-1; cdr3_length: 16; d_call: TRBD1; v_call: TRBV5-1
cdr3_aa: CASSGATNEKLFF; cdr3_nt: TGCGCCAGCAGCGGTGCAACTAATGAAAAACTGTTTTTT; clone_size: .; j_call: TRBJ1-4; cdr3_length: 13; d_call: .; v_call: TRBV5-1
cdr3_aa: CASSSRTGVGNTIYF; cdr3_nt: TGTGCCAGCAGCTCCAGGACAGGAGTTGGAAACACCATATATTTT; clone_size: .; j_call: TRBJ1-3; cdr3_length: 15; d_call: TRBD1; v_call: TRBV7-2
cdr3_aa: CASSLQGPWVMANTQYF; cdr3_nt: TGTGCCAGCAGTTTACAAGGCCCATGGGTCATGGCGAATACGCAGTATTTT; clone_size: .; j_call: TRBJ2-3; cdr3_length: 17; d_call: .; v_call: TRBV28
cdr3_aa: CASSQELGGRTGELFF; cdr3_nt: TGCGCCAGCAGCCAAGAATTGGGGGGGCGTACCGGGGAGCTGTTTTTT; clone_size: .; j_call: TRBJ2-2; cdr3_length: 16; d_call: .; v_call: TRBV4-1
cdr3_aa: CASSLAGDTYEQYF; cdr3_nt: TGCGCCAGCAGCTTGGCGGGGGACACCTACGAGCAGTACTTC; clone_size: .; j_call: TRBJ2-7; cdr3_length: 14; d_call: .; v_call: TRBV5-1
cdr3_aa: CASSPRAYEQYF; cdr3_nt: TGTGCCAGCTCACCTCGGGCGTACGAGCAGTACTTC; clone_size: .; j_call: TRBJ2-7; cdr3_length: 12; d_call: .; v_call: TRBV18
cdr3_aa: CASSLMGPPGAETQYF; cdr3_nt: TGCGCCAGCAGCCTCATGGGACCACCCGGCGCGGAGACCCAGTACTTC; clone_size: .; j_call: TRBJ2-5; cdr3_length: 16; d_call: .; v_call: TRBV5-1
cdr3_aa: CASSILAGGITDTQYF; cdr3_nt: TGTGCCAGCAGCATCCTAGCGGGGGGGATCACAGATACGCAGTATTTT; clone_size: few; j_call: TRBJ2-3; cdr3_length: 16; d_call: TRBD2; v_call: TRBV7-3
cdr3_aa: CASSPLVNTEAFF; cdr3_nt: TGTGCCAGCAGTCCCCTCGTGAACACTGAAGCTTTCTTT; clone_size: .; j_call: TRBJ1-1; cdr3_length: 13; d_call: .; v_call: TRBV27
cdr3_aa: CASSGKTGGPTYQPQHF; cdr3_nt: TGTGCCAGCAGTGGAAAGACAGGGGGCCCTACTTATCAGCCCCAGCATTTT; clone_size: .; j_call: TRBJ1-5; cdr3_length: 17; d_call: TRBD1; v_call: TRBV27
cdr3_aa: CASSEGRGLGNQPQHF; cdr3_nt: TGTGCCAGCAGTGAGGGGCGGGGGCTTGGCAATCAGCCCCAGCATTTT; clone_size: .; j_call: TRBJ1-5; cdr3_length: 16; d_call: .; v_call: TRBV6-1
cdr3_aa: CASSLAPDTSGTIYNEQFF; cdr3_nt: TGTGCCAGCAGCTTGGCTCCTGATACCTCCGGGACCATTTACAATGAGCAGTTCTTC; clone_size: .; j_call: TRBJ2-1; cdr3_length: 19; d_call: .; v_call: TRBV5-4
cdr3_aa: CASSLEGTGAGTGELFF; cdr3_nt: TGTGCCAGCAGCTTAGAAGGGACAGGGGCGGGCACCGGGGAGCTGTTTTTT; clone_size: .; j_call: TRBJ2-2; cdr3_length: 17; d_call: TRBD1; v_call: TRBV7-6
cdr3_aa: CASSLEGNSNQPQHF; cdr3_nt: TGTGCCAGCAGCTTAGAGGGAAATAGCAATCAGCCCCAGCATTTT; clone_size: medium-sized; j_call: TRBJ1-5; cdr3_length: 15; d_call: .; v_call: TRBV7-8
cdr3_aa: CASSGQGGDQPQHF; cdr3_nt: TGTGCCAGCAGTGGCCAGGGGGGCGATCAGCCCCAGCATTTT; clone_size: few; j_call: TRBJ1-5; cdr3_length: 14; d_call: TRBD1; v_call: TRBV2
cdr3_aa: CASSIGWVGRLDEQFF; cdr3_nt: TGTGCCAGTAGTATCGGGTGGGTGGGGAGGCTCGATGAGCAGTTCTTC; clone_size: .; j_call: TRBJ2-1; cdr3_length: 16; d_call: .; v_call: TRBV19
cdr3_aa: CASSEGWQGREQYF; cdr3_nt: TGTGCCAGCAGTGAAGGCTGGCAGGGACGCGAGCAGTACTTC; clone_size: .; j_call: TRBJ2-7; cdr3_length: 14; d_call: .; v_call: TRBV6-1
cdr3_aa: CASSYHDRPYEQYF; cdr3_nt: TGTGCCAGCAGTTACCATGACAGACCCTACGAGCAGTACTTC; clone_size: .; j_call: TRBJ2-7; cdr3_length: 14; d_call: .; v_call: TRBV6-6
cdr3_aa: CASSLGTGSEKLFF; cdr3_nt: TGTGCCAGCAGCTTAGGGACAGGGAGTGAAAAACTGTTTTTT; clone_size: .; j_call: TRBJ1-4; cdr3_length: 14; d_call: TRBD1; v_call: TRBV7-2
cdr3_aa: CASSDGRTYEQYF; cdr3_nt: TGTGCCAGCAGTGATGGGCGTACCTACGAGCAGTACTTC; clone_size: .; j_call: TRBJ2-7; cdr3_length: 13; d_call: .; v_call: TRBV2
cdr3_aa: CASSESTASYNEQFF; cdr3_nt: TGCGCCAGCAGTGAGTCGACGGCGTCCTACAATGAGCAGTTCTTC; clone_size: .; j_call: TRBJ2-1; cdr3_length: 15; d_call: .; v_call: TRBV10-2
cdr3_aa: CASSVDASSYGYTF; cdr3_nt: TGTGCCAGCAGCGTAGACGCCAGCTCCTATGGCTACACCTTC; clone_size: .; j_call: TRBJ1-2; cdr3_length: 14; d_call: .; v_call: TRBV9
cdr3_aa: CASSYGENTEAFF; cdr3_nt: TGTGCCAGCAGTTACGGGGAGAACACTGAAGCTTTCTTT; clone_size: .; j_call: TRBJ1-1; cdr3_length: 13; d_call: .; v_call: TRBV6-5
cdr3_aa: CASSGKNTEAFF; cdr3_nt: TGTGCCAGCAGCGGGAAGAACACTGAAGCTTTCTTT; clone_size: .; j_call: TRBJ1-1; cdr3_length: 12; d_call: .; v_call: TRBV7-2
cdr3_aa: CASRGTGNNQPQHF; cdr3_nt: TGTGCCAGCAGGGGGACAGGGAACAATCAGCCCCAGCATTTT; clone_size: .; j_call: TRBJ1-5; cdr3_length: 14; d_call: TRBD1; v_call: TRBV2
cdr3_aa: CASSFAIPGFGGELFF; cdr3_nt: TGTGCCAGCAGTTTCGCCATTCCAGGTTTTGGCGGGGAGCTGTTTTTT; clone_size: .; j_call: TRBJ2-2; cdr3_length: 16; d_call: .; v_call: TRBV27
cdr3_aa: CASSLLAGDSYEQYF; cdr3_nt: TGCGCCAGCAGCTTGCTAGCGGGGGACTCATACGAGCAGTACTTC; clone_size: .; j_call: TRBJ2-7; cdr3_length: 15; d_call: TRBD2; v_call: TRBV5-1
cdr3_aa: CATSRQTGPYEQYF; cdr3_nt: TGTGCCACCAGCAGGCAGACAGGCCCCTACGAGCAGTACTTC; clone_size: .; j_call: TRBJ2-7; cdr3_length: 14; d_call: .; v_call: TRBV15
cdr3_aa: CASSPLGTAQETQYF; cdr3_nt: TGTGCCAGCAGCCCACTCGGGACAGCCCAAGAGACCCAGTACTTC; clone_size: .; j_call: TRBJ2-5; cdr3_length: 15; d_call: TRBD1; v_call: TRBV7-7
cdr3_aa: CASSQEIGLGGDSPLHF; cdr3_nt: TGCGCCAGCAGCCAAGAAATAGGCCTCGGGGGCGATTCACCCCTCCACTTT; clone_size: .; j_call: TRBJ1-6; cdr3_length: 17; d_call: .; v_call: TRBV4-3
cdr3_aa: CASRWTGSPTFF; cdr3_nt: TGTGCCAGCAGATGGACCGGGAGCCCAACGTTCTTC; clone_size: .; j_call: TRBJ2-1; cdr3_length: 12; d_call: .; v_call: TRBV2
cdr3_aa: CASSQATDSRYGYTF; cdr3_nt: TGCGCCAGCAGCCAGGCAACGGACAGTCGTTATGGCTACACCTTC; clone_size: .; j_call: TRBJ1-2; cdr3_length: 15; d_call: .; v_call: TRBV4-3
cdr3_aa: CASSLARVTYTEAFF; cdr3_nt: TGTGCCAGCAGCTTAGCTAGGGTGACGTACACTGAAGCTTTCTTT; clone_size: .; j_call: TRBJ1-1; cdr3_length: 15; d_call: .; v_call: TRBV7-2
cdr3_aa: CARTGVSNEKLFF; cdr3_nt: TGTGCCAGAACAGGGGTGAGTAATGAAAAACTGTTTTTT; clone_size: .; j_call: TRBJ1-4; cdr3_length: 13; d_call: TRBD1; v_call: TRBV11-3
cdr3_aa: CASSLQTGEFSPLHF; cdr3_nt: TGTGCCAGCAGTTTGCAGACAGGAGAATTTTCACCCCTCCACTTT; clone_size: .; j_call: TRBJ1-6; cdr3_length: 15; d_call: .; v_call: TRBV6-5
cdr3_aa: CASMAGYEQYF; cdr3_nt: TGCGCCAGCATGGCTGGTTACGAGCAGTACTTC; clone_size: .; j_call: TRBJ2-7; cdr3_length: 11; d_call: .; v_call: TRBV10-2
cdr3_aa: CASSPLGQGRYEQYF; cdr3_nt: TGTGCCAGCAGTCCCCTGGGACAGGGCCGCTACGAGCAGTACTTC; clone_size: once; j_call: TRBJ2-7; cdr3_length: 15; d_call: TRBD1; v_call: TRBV28
cdr3_aa: CASSDNDRVNTEAFF; cdr3_nt: TGTGCCAGCAGTGATAACGACAGGGTGAACACTGAAGCTTTCTTT; clone_size: few; j_call: TRBJ1-1; cdr3_length: 15; d_call: TRBD1; v_call: TRBV25-1
cdr3_aa: CASSQGGGTGRSGNTIYF; cdr3_nt: TGCGCCAGCAGCCAAGGGGGAGGGACCGGACGCTCTGGAAACACCATATATTTT; clone_size: .; j_call: TRBJ1-3; cdr3_length: 18; d_call: .; v_call: TRBV4-1
cdr3_aa: CASSLSLAGGREQFF; cdr3_nt: TGTGCCAGCAGCTTGAGCCTAGCGGGGGGGCGCGAGCAGTTCTTC; clone_size: .; j_call: TRBJ2-1; cdr3_length: 15; d_call: TRBD2; v_call: TRBV5-4
cdr3_aa: CASRRQGAQQPQHF; cdr3_nt: TGTGCCAGCCGAAGACAGGGGGCGCAGCAGCCCCAGCATTTT; clone_size: few; j_call: TRBJ1-5; cdr3_length: 14; d_call: TRBD1; v_call: TRBV19
cdr3_aa: CAISGGGTPEAFF; cdr3_nt: TGTGCCATCAGTGGAGGGGGGACACCTGAAGCTTTCTTT; clone_size: .; j_call: TRBJ1-1; cdr3_length: 13; d_call: .; v_call: TRBV10-3
cdr3_aa: CASSSRLDPRDTIYF; cdr3_nt: TGTGCCAGCAGTTCCCGCCTGGACCCACGAGACACCATATATTTT; clone_size: .; j_call: TRBJ1-3; cdr3_length: 15; d_call: .; v_call: TRBV28
cdr3_aa: CASSSISDRTLLSPLHF; cdr3_nt: TGTGCCAGCAGTTCCATTTCGGACAGGACCCTACTTTCACCCCTCCACTTT; clone_size: few; j_call: TRBJ1-6; cdr3_length: 17; d_call: TRBD1; v_call: TRBV28
cdr3_aa: CASSPPRGRGKDTQYF; cdr3_nt: TGTGCCAGCAGCCCCCCCCGGGGCAGGGGGAAAGATACGCAGTATTTT; clone_size: .; j_call: TRBJ2-3; cdr3_length: 16; d_call: TRBD1; v_call: TRBV5-4
cdr3_aa: CASSEGQGKNIQYF; cdr3_nt: TGCGCCAGCAGTGAAGGGCAGGGGAAAAACATTCAGTACTTC; clone_size: .; j_call: TRBJ2-4; cdr3_length: 14; d_call: .; v_call: TRBV10-1
cdr3_aa: CASSRTEAFF; cdr3_nt: TGTGCCAGCAGCCGGACTGAAGCTTTCTTT; clone_size: .; j_call: TRBJ1-1; cdr3_length: 10; d_call: .; v_call: TRBV7-3
cdr3_aa: CASSDPRLGGLSSGNTIYF; cdr3_nt: TGTGCCAGCAGCGACCCGCGATTAGGTGGTCTCAGCTCTGGAAACACCATATATTTT; clone_size: .; j_call: TRBJ1-3; cdr3_length: 19; d_call: .; v_call: TRBV2
cdr3_aa: CASSPGMNTEAFF; cdr3_nt: TGTGCCAGCTCACCCGGGATGAACACTGAAGCTTTCTTT; clone_size: .; j_call: TRBJ1-1; cdr3_length: 13; d_call: .; v_call: TRBV18
cdr3_aa: CASSQTSGGGADEQFF; cdr3_nt: TGTGCCAGCAGCCAGACTTCTGGCGGGGGGGCAGATGAGCAGTTCTTC; clone_size: .; j_call: TRBJ2-1; cdr3_length: 16; d_call: TRBD2; v_call: TRBV5-4
cdr3_aa: CASSFRNTEAFF; cdr3_nt: TGTGCCAGCAGCTTCCGGAACACTGAAGCTTTCTTT; clone_size: few; j_call: TRBJ1-1; cdr3_length: 12; d_call: .; v_call: TRBV7-9
cdr3_aa: CASSFRAAGANVLTF; cdr3_nt: TGTGCCAGCAGCTTTCGGGCAGCTGGGGCCAACGTCCTGACTTTC; clone_size: .; j_call: TRBJ2-6; cdr3_length: 15; d_call: .; v_call: TRBV12-1
cdr3_aa: CASSFRGGSGNTEAFF; cdr3_nt: TGCGCCAGCAGTTTCAGGGGGGGGAGCGGGAACACTGAAGCTTTCTTT; clone_size: .; j_call: TRBJ1-1; cdr3_length: 16; d_call: TRBD1; v_call: TRBV10-2
cdr3_aa: CASRDRGYEQYF; cdr3_nt: TGTGCCAGTCGGGACAGGGGCTACGAGCAGTACTTC; clone_size: once; j_call: TRBJ2-7; cdr3_length: 12; d_call: TRBD1; v_call: TRBV2
cdr3_aa: CASSYLGTGVYEQYF; cdr3_nt: TGTGCCAGCAGTTACTTAGGGACAGGGGTTTACGAGCAGTACTTC; clone_size: .; j_call: TRBJ2-7; cdr3_length: 15; d_call: TRBD1; v_call: TRBV6-5
cdr3_aa: CASSTDRGFTPLHF; cdr3_nt: TGCGCCAGCAGCACGGACAGGGGTTTTACACCCCTCCACTTT; clone_size: few; j_call: TRBJ1-6; cdr3_length: 14; d_call: TRBD1; v_call: TRBV5-1
cdr3_aa: CASGQGPNTGELFF; cdr3_nt: TGTGCCAGCGGACAGGGACCGAACACCGGGGAGCTGTTTTTT; clone_size: .; j_call: TRBJ2-2; cdr3_length: 14; d_call: TRBD1; v_call: TRBV18